This TCR beta chain is from a study of blood T cell repertoires in COVID-19. Study-wide background: PBMCs, B-cell-depleted T cells, or T cells were the source of the cDNA or gDNA that made up the material.

Trimming pared 2 bases from V and 6 bases from J, leaving 7 bases between. The CDR3 loop spans 12 amino acids. The germline V gene encodes CDR1 KGHSH and CDR2 LQKENI. This clone was recorded once. Some clones are missing from TCRdb's copy, which holds only in-frame ones; the method was immunoSEQ multiplex PCR. Here the sample spans some 80,000 clones, around 84% being singletons. This TCR was recovered from a human donor in a cohort sampled during active COVID-19. The chain employs TRBV18 and TRBJ1-1; no clear D. The sample taken for sequencing was peripheral blood. Here the CDR3 reads CASSPSLPEAFF. The CDR3 DNA reads as TGTGCCAGCTCACCATCCCTACCTGAAGCTTTCTTT.